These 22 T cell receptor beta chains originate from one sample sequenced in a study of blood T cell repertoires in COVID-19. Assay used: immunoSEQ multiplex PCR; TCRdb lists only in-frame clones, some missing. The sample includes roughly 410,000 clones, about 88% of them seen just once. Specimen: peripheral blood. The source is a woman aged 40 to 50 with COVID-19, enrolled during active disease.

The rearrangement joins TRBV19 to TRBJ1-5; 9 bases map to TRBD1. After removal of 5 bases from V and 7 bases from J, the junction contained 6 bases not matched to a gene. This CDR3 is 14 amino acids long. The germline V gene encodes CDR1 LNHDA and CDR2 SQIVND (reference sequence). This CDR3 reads CASSQGTGIQPQHF. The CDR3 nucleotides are TGTGCCAGTAGTCAAGGGACAGGGATCCAGCCCCAGCATTTT.

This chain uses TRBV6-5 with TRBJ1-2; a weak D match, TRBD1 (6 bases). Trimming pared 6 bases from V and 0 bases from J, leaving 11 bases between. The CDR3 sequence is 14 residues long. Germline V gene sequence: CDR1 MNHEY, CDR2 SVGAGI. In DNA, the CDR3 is TGTGCCAGCAGGCGGACAGCAACTAACTATGGCTACACCTTC. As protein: CASRRTATNYGYTF.

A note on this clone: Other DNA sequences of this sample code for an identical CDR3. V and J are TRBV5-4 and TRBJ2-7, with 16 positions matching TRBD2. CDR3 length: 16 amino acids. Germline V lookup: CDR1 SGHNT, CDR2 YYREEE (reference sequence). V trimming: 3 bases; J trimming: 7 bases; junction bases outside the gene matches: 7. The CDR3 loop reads CASSSGTSGRAGEQYF. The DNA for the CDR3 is TGTGCCAGCAGCTCCGGGACTAGCGGGAGGGCCGGGGAGCAGTACTTC.

The CDR3 here is CASSPQARQKGNTIYF. DNA for the CDR3: TGTGCCAGCTCACCACAGGCTAGACAGAAAGGAAACACCATATATTTT. The chain recombines TRBV18 with TRBJ1-3; D is possibly TRBD1 (5 bases). CDR1 is KGHSH, CDR2 LQKENI, per germline. The CDR3 covers 16 residues. Trimming removed 1 base at V and 4 bases at J, with 14 bases between.

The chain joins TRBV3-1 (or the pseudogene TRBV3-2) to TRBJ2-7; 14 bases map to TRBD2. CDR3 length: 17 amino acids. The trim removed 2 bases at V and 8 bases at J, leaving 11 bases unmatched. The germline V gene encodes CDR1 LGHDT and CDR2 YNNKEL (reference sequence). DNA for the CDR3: TGTGCCAGCAGCCAAAGCCCGGGACTAGCGGGAGAAGTGAAGCAGTACTTC. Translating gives CASSQSPGLAGEVKQYF.

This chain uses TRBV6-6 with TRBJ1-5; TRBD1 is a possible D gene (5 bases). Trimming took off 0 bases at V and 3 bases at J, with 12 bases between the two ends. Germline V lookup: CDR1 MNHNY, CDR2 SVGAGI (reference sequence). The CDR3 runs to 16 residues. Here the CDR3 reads CASSYSEGGANQPQHF. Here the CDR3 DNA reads TGTGCCAGCAGTTACTCGGAGGGAGGGGCCAATCAGCCCCAGCATTTT.

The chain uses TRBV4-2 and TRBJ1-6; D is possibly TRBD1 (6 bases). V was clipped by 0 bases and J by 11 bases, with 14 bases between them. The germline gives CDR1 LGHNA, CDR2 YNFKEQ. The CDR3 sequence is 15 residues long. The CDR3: CASSQDRLGGTPLHF. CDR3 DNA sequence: TGTGCCAGCAGCCAAGATCGGTTAGGGGGTACACCCCTCCACTTT.

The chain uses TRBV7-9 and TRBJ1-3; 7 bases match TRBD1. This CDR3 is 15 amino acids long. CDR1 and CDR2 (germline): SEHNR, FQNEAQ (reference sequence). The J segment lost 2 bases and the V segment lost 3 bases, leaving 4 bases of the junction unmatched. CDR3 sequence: CASSFSGTAGNTIYF. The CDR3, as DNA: TGTGCCAGCAGCTTTTCCGGGACAGCTGGAAACACCATATATTTT.

The CDR3 DNA follows: TGTGCCAGCAGCCTAGGTGGCACCGGGGAGCTGTTTTTT. Translated: CASSLGGTGELFF. The J gene is TRBJ2-2, the V gene TRBV2; D not resolved. Trimming stripped 6 bases from V and 4 bases from J, with 9 bases between. Germline lookup yields CDR1 SNHLY and CDR2 FYNNEI. The CDR3 runs to 13 residues.

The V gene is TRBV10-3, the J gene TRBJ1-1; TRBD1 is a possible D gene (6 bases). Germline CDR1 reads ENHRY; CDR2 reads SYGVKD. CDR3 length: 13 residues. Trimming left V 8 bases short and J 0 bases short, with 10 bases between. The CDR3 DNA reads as TGTGCCATCCGGGACAAAGTGAACACTGAAGCTTTCTTT. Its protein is CAIRDKVNTEAFF.

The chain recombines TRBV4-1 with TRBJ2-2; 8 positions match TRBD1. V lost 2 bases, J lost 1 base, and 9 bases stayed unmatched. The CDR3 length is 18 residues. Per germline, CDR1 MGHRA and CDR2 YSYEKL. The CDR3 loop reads CASSQSGGRPMNTGELFF. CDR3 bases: TGCGCCAGCAGCCAATCAGGGGGCAGACCAATGAACACCGGGGAGCTGTTTTTT.

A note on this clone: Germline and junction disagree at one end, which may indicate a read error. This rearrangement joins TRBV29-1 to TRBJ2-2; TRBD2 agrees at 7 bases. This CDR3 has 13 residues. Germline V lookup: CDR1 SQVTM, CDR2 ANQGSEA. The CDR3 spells CSVGGMNSGELFF. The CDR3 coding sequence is TGCAGCGTCGGGGGGATGAACTCCGGGGAGCTGTTTTTT.

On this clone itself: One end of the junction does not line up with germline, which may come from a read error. The CDR3 is CASSLARGRAGETQYF. The CDR3 nucleotides are TGTGCTAGCAGCTTAGCCAGAGGCAGGGCGGGGGAGACCCAGTACTTC. The chain has TRBV7-7 and TRBJ2-5, with a tentative D call TRBD2 (6 bases). Germline values: CDR1 SSHAT, CDR2 FNYEAQ (reference sequence). The CDR3 sequence is 16 residues long. The full variable domain, its missing parts supplied by reference TRBV7-7 and TRBJ2-5, is GAGVSQSPRYKVTKRGQDVTLRCDPISSHATLYWYQQALGQGPEFLTYFNYEAQPDKSGLPSDRFSAERPEGSISTLTIQRTEQRDSAMYRCASSLARGRAGETQYFGPGTRLLVL.

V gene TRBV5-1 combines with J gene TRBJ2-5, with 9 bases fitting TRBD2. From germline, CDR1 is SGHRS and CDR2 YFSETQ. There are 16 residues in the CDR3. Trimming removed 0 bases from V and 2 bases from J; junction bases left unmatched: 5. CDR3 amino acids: CASSLVAGGGQETQYF. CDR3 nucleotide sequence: TGCGCCAGCAGCTTGGTCGCGGGAGGGGGGCAAGAGACCCAGTACTTC.

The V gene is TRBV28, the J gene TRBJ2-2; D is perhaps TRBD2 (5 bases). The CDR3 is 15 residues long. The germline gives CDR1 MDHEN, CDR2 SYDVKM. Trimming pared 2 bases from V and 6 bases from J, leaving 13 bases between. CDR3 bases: TGTGCCAGCAGTTTAAAAGGCTTCGGGGCCGGGGAGCTGTTTTTT. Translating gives CASSLKGFGAGELFF.

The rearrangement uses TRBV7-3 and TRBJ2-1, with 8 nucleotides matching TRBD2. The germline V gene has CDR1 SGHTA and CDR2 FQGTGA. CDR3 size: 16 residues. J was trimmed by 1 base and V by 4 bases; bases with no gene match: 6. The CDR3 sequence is CASSSGGLWSYNEQFF. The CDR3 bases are TGTGCCAGCAGCTCGGGGGGGCTTTGGTCCTACAATGAGCAGTTCTTC.

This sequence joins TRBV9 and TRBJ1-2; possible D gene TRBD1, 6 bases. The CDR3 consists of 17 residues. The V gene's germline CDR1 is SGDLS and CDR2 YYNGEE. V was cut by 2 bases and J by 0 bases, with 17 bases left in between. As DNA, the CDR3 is TGTGCCAGCAGCGTTGGAACAGGGATACTAGCTAACTATGGCTACACCTTC. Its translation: CASSVGTGILANYGYTF.

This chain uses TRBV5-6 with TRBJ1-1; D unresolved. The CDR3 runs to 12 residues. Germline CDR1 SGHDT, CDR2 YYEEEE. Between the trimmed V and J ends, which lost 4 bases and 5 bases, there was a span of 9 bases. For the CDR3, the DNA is TGTGCCAGCAGCCTTCGGGGAACTGAAGCTTTCTTT. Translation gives CASSLRGTEAFF. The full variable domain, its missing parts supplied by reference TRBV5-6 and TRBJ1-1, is DAGVTQSPTHLIKTRGQQVTLRCSPKSGHDTVSWYQQALGQGPQFIFQYYEEEERQRGNFPDRFSGHQFPNYSSELNVNALLLGDSALYLCASSLRGTEAFFGQGTRLTVV.

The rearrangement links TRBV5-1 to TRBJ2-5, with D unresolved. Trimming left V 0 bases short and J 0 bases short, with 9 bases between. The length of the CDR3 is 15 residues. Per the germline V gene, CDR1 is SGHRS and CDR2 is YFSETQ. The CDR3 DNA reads TGCGCCAGCAGCTTGGTCTCGTCGTACCAAGAGACCCAGTACTTC. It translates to CASSLVSSYQETQYF.

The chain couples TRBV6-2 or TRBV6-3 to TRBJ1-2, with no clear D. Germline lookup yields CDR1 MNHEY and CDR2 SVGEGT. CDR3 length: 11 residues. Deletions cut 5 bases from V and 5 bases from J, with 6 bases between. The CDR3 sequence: CASSPQYGYTF. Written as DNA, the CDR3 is TGTGCCAGCAGTCCCCAATATGGCTACACCTTC.

The CDR3 nucleotides are TGTGCCAGCAGCGTAGCTAGTAAGTACAATGAGCAGTTCTTC. Protein sequence: CASSVASKYNEQFF. The chain combines TRBV9 with TRBJ2-1; D is unclear. With 0 bases removed from V and 4 bases from J, the gap between germline ends came to 8 bases. This CDR3 spans 14 amino acids. Germline V CDR1 and CDR2: SGDLS, YYNGEE. Drawing the rest from reference TRBV9 and TRBJ2-1, the complete variable domain is DSGVTQTPKHLITATGQRVTLRCSPRSGDLSVYWYQQSLDQGLQFLIQYYNGEERAKGNILERFSAQQFPDLHSELNLSSLELGDSALYFCASSVASKYNEQFFGPGTRLTVL.

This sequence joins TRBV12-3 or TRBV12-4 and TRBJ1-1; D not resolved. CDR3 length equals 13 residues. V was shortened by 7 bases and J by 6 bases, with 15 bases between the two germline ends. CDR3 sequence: CASMREASSEAFF. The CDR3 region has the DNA TGTGCCAGCATGCGGGAGGCTTCTTCTGAAGCTTTCTTT.